Listed below are T cell receptor beta chains from one sample, sequenced in a study of cytomegalovirus exposure and HLA in healthy donors. The protocol was immunoSEQ multiplex PCR, while the TCRdb copy is restricted to in-frame clones and leaves out a portion. The data show 45,000 to 75,000 clones, 70% seen once. Sequencing used PBMCs. All receptors come from a woman aged 60-75 years in good health and CMV-seropositive. The CDR3 runs from the conserved cysteine through the conserved F or W. A D gene is named only where the DNA matches it firmly. The size of a clone is reported for some rows only, either as once, few or many, or as a class for expanded clones.

TRBJ2-6,NA,TRBD1,TRBV6-1,TGTGCCAGCAGTGGACAGGGGCTAACTGGGGCCAACGTCCTGACTTTC,CASSGQGLTGANVLTF
TRBJ1-1,few,NA,TRBV25-1,TGTGCCAGCTCCCCGAGGGCCATGAACACTGAAGCTTTCTTT,CASSPRAMNTEAFF
TRBJ2-2,NA,TRBD2,TRBV5-8,TGTGCCAGCAGCTTCACAGCGGGGGCGGCCGGGGAGCTGTTTTTT,CASSFTAGAAGELFF
TRBJ2-1,NA,NA,TRBV4-1,TGCGCCAGCAGCCCTGGCCATCGGGTATACAATGAGCAGTTCTTC,CASSPGHRVYNEQFF
TRBJ2-5,NA,TRBD2,TRBV9,TGTGCCAGCAGCCCCGGACTAGCGGGAGAGACCCAGTACTTC,CASSPGLAGETQYF
TRBJ2-1,once,NA,TRBV2,TGTGCCAGCAAAGAACAACTAGTCAATGAGCAGTTCTTC,CASKEQLVNEQFF
TRBJ1-2,once,TRBD1,TRBV27,TGTGCCAGCAGTCAGGGACAGCTCTATGGCTACACCTTC,CASSQGQLYGYTF
TRBJ2-3,few,TRBD2,TRBV7-2,TGTGCCAGCAGCGGAGGGGCCGGGACTAGTTTTGATACGCAGTATTTT,CASSGGAGTSFDTQYF
TRBJ1-5,NA,NA,TRBV7-9,TGTTCCAGCAGCCACCGGGGTCAGCCCCAGCATTTT,CSSSHRGQPQHF
TRBJ2-5,NA,NA,TRBV7-2,TGTGCCAGCAGCTTTACAGGGTTTCTAGAGACCCAGTACTTC,CASSFTGFLETQYF
TRBJ2-1,NA,NA,TRBV11-2,TGTGCCTCTGAAATATCGGGGGACAATGAGCAGTTCTTC,CASEISGDNEQFF
TRBJ2-7,NA,NA,TRBV5-5,TGTGCCAGCAGCTTGTCTGTCCTTACCTACGAGCAGTACTTC,CASSLSVLTYEQYF
TRBJ2-1,NA,TRBD2,TRBV15,TGTGCCACCAGCAGAGATCAGTGGGGCGGGGGGGGGAATGAGCAGTTCTTC,CATSRDQWGGGGNEQFF
TRBJ2-7,NA,NA,TRBV7-9,TGTGCCAGCAGCTCCCTTTTCTACGAGCAGTACTTC,CASSSLFYEQYF
TRBJ1-5,NA,NA,TRBV11-2,TGTGCCAGCAGCTTAGGGCAGATCAATCAGCCCCAGCATTTT,CASSLGQINQPQHF
TRBJ2-4,NA,TRBD2,TRBV19,TGTGCCAGTAGTATAGATCCGGGGACTAGCGGGGGGGCCAAAAACATTCAGTACTTC,CASSIDPGTSGGAKNIQYF
TRBJ2-3,NA,NA,TRBV19,TGTGCCAGTAGTATAGCTGAGACAGGCCGAAGAGGAGATACGCAGTATTTT,CASSIAETGRRGDTQYF
TRBJ2-7,NA,TRBD2,TRBV28,TGTGCCAGTCGGGGGCGGGGGGTCTTTCCCTACGAGCAGTACTTC,CASRGRGVFPYEQYF
TRBJ1-5,NA,TRBD1,TRBV6-6,TGTGCCAGCAGTTCCGACAGGGGTAGCAAAGGACAGCATTTT,CASSSDRGSKGQHF
TRBJ2-4,NA,NA,TRBV4-1,TGCGCCAGCAGCCCGACAGGAGGAAAAAACATTCAGTACTTC,CASSPTGGKNIQYF
TRBJ1-2,NA,TRBD1,TRBV7-3,TGTGCCAGCAGCTCCGGACCCCGGGACAGGGGGCAGGCTAGTGGCTACACCTTC,CASSSGPRDRGQASGYTF
TRBJ1-5,NA,NA,TRBV6-1,TGTGCCAGCAATACCAGGGGAACACAAAATCAGCCCCAGCATTTT,CASNTRGTQNQPQHF
TRBJ1-2,few,TRBD1,TRBV6-1,TGTGCCAGCAGCCCCGAGACAGGGGACCATGGCTACACCTTC,CASSPETGDHGYTF
TRBJ1-1,once,NA,TRBV20-1,TGCAGTGCTAGAGATCCGTCTGAAGCTTTCTTT,CSARDPSEAFF
TRBJ1-2,NA,NA,TRBV9,TGTGCCAGTTACAGGAGTGGCTATGGCTACACCTTC,CASYRSGYGYTF
TRBJ1-5,NA,NA,TRBV6-5,TGTGCCAGCAGTTCCGGACAGAGCAATCAGCCCCAGCATTTT,CASSSGQSNQPQHF
TRBJ2-7,few,TRBD2,TRBV18,TGTGCCAGCTCACAAAGGACTAGCGATACCTACGAGCAGTACTTC,CASSQRTSDTYEQYF